The sequence of this TCR beta chain was determined in a study of regulatory T cells in long-lasting Graves disease. Study-level findings and limits: With approximately 3,000 shared public clonotypes, persistent patients exceeded new patients, who shared about 1,000. Those with persistent Graves' had less TCR diversity than newly diagnosed patients. Persistent disease preferred TRBV28, TRBJ1-2 and TRBJ2-5; new disease, TRBV20-1 and TRBJ2-1.

V shed 5 bases, J shed 10 bases, and the junction held 13 bases outside the gene matches. This CDR3 is 15 amino acids long. The time point is: persistent/refractory GD, antithyroid drugs over 5 years with positive TRAb. RNA from PBMCs was the source of the TCR library. Diagnosis followed American Thyroid Association guidelines for Graves' disease. For TCR beta, libraries came from iRepertoire HTBI primers and Arm-PCR of CDR3 regions. TCRdb reanalysed the multiplex PCR reads using MiXCR and keeps one entry per CDR3 protein. Among about 660,000 distinct CDR3 sequences listed, about 32% were seen once. A remark on this clonotype: Its antigen is not identified.

The chain uses TRBV12-3 or TRBV12-4 and TRBJ2-1; 8 nucleotides align to TRBD1. The clonotype originates from a female donor with Graves disease. Here the sequenced sample was peripheral blood mononuclear cells (PBMCs), taken when the disease was refractory, from a patient treated with antithyroid drugs. The CDR3 protein is CASSPFSTGAGEQFF. CDR3 in DNA: TGTGCCAGCAGTCCATTTTCGACAGGGGCGGGGGAGCAGTTCTTC.